This entry features one T cell receptor (beta chain) sequence. Its antigen is still unknown. The sample originates from a study of cytomegalovirus exposure and HLA in healthy donors. Study details: Approximately 180 million T cells yielded fewer than 120 million unique TCR beta sequences in earlier analysis.

Findings of the study overall: Clonal expansion was found to be greater in HLA-associated TCR beta chains than in equally common others in a later analysis. In the analysis, some V segments, TRBV6-2 and TRBV6-3 included, were excluded as indistinguishable.

The primer mix had 60 Vbeta and 13 Jbeta primers. The repertoire was sequenced with immunoSEQ multiplex PCR; TCRdb's copy has only in-frame clones and lacks some. The sample totals 85,000 or so clones. Among the donors, all were healthy bone marrow donors. With 5 bases clipped from V and 2 bases from J, the junction kept 9 bases outside the gene matches. The CDR3 has 15 residues. Germline-derived CDR1 and CDR2 are MNHEY and SVGAGI. The sample was PBMCs. The chain has TRBV6-5 and TRBJ2-7; 7 positions agree with TRBD1. This receptor was obtained from a woman aged 30 to 39 in good health and CMV-seronegative. The CDR3 loop is CASSRQGIRAYEQYF. The CDR3, as DNA: TGTGCCAGCAGTCGACAGGGAATTCGAGCCTACGAGCAGTACTTC.